This T cell receptor (beta chain) came from a study of blood T cell repertoires in COVID-19. In this sample, this clone turned up once. CDR1 is SEHNR, CDR2 FQNEAQ, per germline (reference sequence). This CDR3 spans 17 amino acids. Trimming took 5 bases from V and 0 from J, leaving 17 bases between them. The method was immunoSEQ multiplex PCR; TCRdb's version includes in-frame clones alone and lacks a portion of them. The repertoire holds more than 300,000 clones, around 86% seen once, with about 9.4% in the top ten. This sequence originates from a young woman who had recovered from COVID-19. The V gene is TRBV7-9, the J gene TRBJ2-4; possibly TRBD2 for D (7 bases). The source material was PBMCs or T cells enriched from blood (not recorded which). The CDR3 DNA reads as TGTGCCAGCAGCATCAACGGGGGGCTTCTAGCCAAAAACATTCAGTACTTC. It specifies CASSINGGLLAKNIQYF. Complete variable domain (other parts from reference TRBV7-9 and TRBJ2-4): DTGVSQNPRHKITKRGQNVTFRCDPISEHNRLYWYRQTLGQGPEFLTYFQNEAQLEKSRLLSDRFSAERPKGSFSTLEIQRTEQGDSAMYLCASSINGGLLAKNIQYFGAGTRLSVL.